This T cell receptor beta chain was sequenced during a study of blood T cell repertoires in COVID-19. Study-level background: The cDNA or gDNA used as material had been derived from T cells, B-cell-depleted T cells, or PBMCs.

Germline CDR1 SGHRS, CDR2 YFSETQ. The CDR3 is made up of 14 amino acids. Trimming took 4 bases from V and 5 from J, leaving 13 bases between them. Original handling: From reference gene primer amplification, estimates of nucleated cell counts were derived. Here immunoSEQ multiplex PCR was the method, and the copy in TCRdb shows in-frame clones only, minus some. Clonal size and the V and J genes are those of that table, whereas D and trimming came from the DNA. Of 210,000 or so clones listed, roughly nine tenths are singletons. The sample taken for sequencing was peripheral blood. The TCR was taken from a man aged 30 to 39 with acute or convalescent COVID-19. The rearrangement joins TRBV5-1 to TRBJ1-5; D unresolved. Here the CDR3 reads CASSLGDGDQPQHF. DNA for the CDR3: TGCGCCAGCAGCCTAGGTGATGGAGATCAGCCCCAGCATTTT.